The 7 T cell receptor beta chains below all came from one sample that was sequenced in a study of blood T cell repertoires in COVID-19. Assay: immunoSEQ multiplex PCR; the TCRdb copy retains only in-frame clones and omits some. Of about 250,000 clones in the sample, just over 85% were seen once. The sample comprised peripheral blood. These receptors all come from a woman aged 30 to 39 with active or convalescent COVID-19.

The rearrangement links TRBV4-1 to TRBJ2-5, with TRBD1 as a possible D gene (6 bases). Germline V lookup: CDR1 MGHRA, CDR2 YSYEKL. This CDR3 region has 17 residues. V was shortened by 0 bases and J by 2 bases, with 16 bases between the two germline ends. The CDR3 DNA reads TGCGCCAGCAGCCAAGATACCAGGGGATTGGGGCAAGAGACCCAGTACTTC. Protein: CASSQDTRGLGQETQYF.

This clone was observed once. This chain uses TRBV4-2 with TRBJ1-2; tentative D call: TRBD1 (5 bases). Trimming pared 0 bases from V and 4 bases from J, leaving 18 bases between. The CDR3 covers 17 residues. Germline V gives CDR1 LGHNA, CDR2 YNFKEQ. The CDR3 bases are TGTGCCAGCAGCCAAGATGTCGGGCTTAGGGGTAGCTATGGCTACACCTTC. It yields the protein CASSQDVGLRGSYGYTF.

The J gene is TRBJ1-2, the V gene TRBV7-9, with a weak D call TRBD1 (6 bases). V was shortened by 10 bases and J by 2 bases, with 14 bases between the two germline ends. Germline CDR1 reads SEHNR; CDR2 reads FQNEAQ (reference sequence). The CDR3 sequence is 13 residues long. CDR3 residues: CATRGRGNYGYTF. The CDR3 DNA is TGTGCCACCAGGGGCAGGGGCAACTATGGCTACACCTTC.

This clone was observed a single time. This rearrangement joins TRBV6-5 to TRBJ2-3; 9 bases align to TRBD2. Losses at the gene ends were 5 bases for V and 5 bases for J; bases not matched to a gene: 5. Per the germline V gene, CDR1 is MNHEY and CDR2 is SVGAGI. The CDR3 runs to 14 residues. The CDR3 sequence is CASSPRLAEDTQYF. The CDR3 DNA is TGTGCCAGCAGTCCCAGACTAGCGGAAGATACGCAGTATTTT.

The chain employs TRBV6-5 and TRBJ1-3; D ambiguous. This CDR3 region has 12 residues. Germline V gene data show CDR1 as MNHEY and CDR2 as SVGAGI. V lost 7 bases and J lost 2, with 6 bases in between. The chain's CDR3 is CASNLAGNTIYF. CDR3 DNA: TGTGCCAGCAATCTCGCTGGAAACACCATATATTTT.

The chain links TRBV27 to TRBJ2-7, with 11 bases matching TRBD1. This CDR3 spans 13 amino acids. V gave up 7 bases and J gave up 4 bases; unmatched junction bases: 3. Germline-derived CDR1 and CDR2 are MNHEY and SMNVEV (reference sequence). The CDR3 loop reads CASIGQGAYEQYF. As DNA, the CDR3 is TGTGCCAGCATAGGACAGGGGGCTTACGAGCAGTACTTC.

The chain carries TRBV5-4 and TRBJ2-3, with TRBD1 matching over 9 bases. V lost 4 bases to trimming and J lost 3 bases; unmatched junction nucleotides: 6. In germline, CDR1 is SGHNT, CDR2 YYREEE (reference sequence). CDR3 length: 15 residues. The CDR3 here is CASSMGTGRTDTQYF. In nucleotides, the CDR3 is TGTGCCAGCAGCATGGGGACAGGGCGAACAGATACGCAGTATTTT.